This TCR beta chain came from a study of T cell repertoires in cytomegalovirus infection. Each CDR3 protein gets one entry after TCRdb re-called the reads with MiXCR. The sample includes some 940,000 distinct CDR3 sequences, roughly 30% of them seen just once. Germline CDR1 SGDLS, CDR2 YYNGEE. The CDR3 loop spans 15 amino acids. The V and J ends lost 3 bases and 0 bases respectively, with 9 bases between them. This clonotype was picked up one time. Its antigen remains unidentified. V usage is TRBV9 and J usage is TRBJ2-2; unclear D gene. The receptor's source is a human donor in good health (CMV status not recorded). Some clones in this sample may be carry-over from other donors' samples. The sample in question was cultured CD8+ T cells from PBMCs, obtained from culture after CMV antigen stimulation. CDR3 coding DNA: TGTGCCAGCAGCGGCGGCGGCGCGAACACCGGGGAGCTGTTTTTT. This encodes CASSGGGANTGELFF.